Presented here are 32 T cell receptor beta chains from one specimen sequenced in a study of control samples from healthy donors and cancer patients. TCRdb's copy holds only in-frame clones and misses some; the assay was immunoSEQ multiplex PCR. The sample has about 180,000 clones, around 90% seen once. Material for sequencing was blood. These receptors all come from a woman in her fifties or sixties in good health.

This clone was found a few times. The chain combines TRBV5-1 with TRBJ2-5; a possible D gene is TRBD1 (5 bases). Germline CDR1 and CDR2: SGHRS and YFSETQ. There are 12 residues in the CDR3. V shed 4 bases and J shed 6 bases, with 10 bases lying between them. CDR3 bases: TGCGCCAGCAGCGGAAGGGGCCAGACCCAGTACTTC. Amino acid sequence: CASSGRGQTQYF.

The chain carries TRBV19 and TRBJ2-5; 11 bases map to TRBD2. This CDR3 spans 16 amino acids. CDR1 and CDR2 from the germline V gene are LNHDA and SQIVND (reference sequence). The trim removed 10 bases at V and 1 base at J, leaving 11 bases unmatched. CDR3 nucleotides: TGTGCCACCACGCCCACTAGCGGGAGCCTCCAAGAGACCCAGTACTTC. Amino acids: CATTPTSGSLQETQYF.

The J gene is TRBJ1-5, the V gene TRBV27; 8 nucleotides line up with TRBD1. The V segment lost 1 base and the J segment 6 bases; nucleotides outside the gene matches: 14. Germline V CDR1 and CDR2: MNHEY, SMNVEV (reference sequence). The CDR3 contains 18 residues. The CDR3 is CASSLLGRGLAMGQPQHF. The CDR3 nucleotides are TGTGCCAGCAGTTTATTAGGCAGGGGGCTCGCAATGGGTCAGCCCCAGCATTTT.

V usage is TRBV5-6 and J usage is TRBJ1-1, with D possibly TRBD1 on 6 matching bases. V was shortened by 6 bases and J by 4 bases, with 19 bases between the two germline ends. CDR1 SGHDT and CDR2 YYEEEE come from the germline V gene. The CDR3 extends over 15 amino acids. CDR3: CASTQVPGAPTEAFF. CDR3 in DNA: TGTGCCAGCACCCAGGTCCCGGGGGCTCCCACTGAAGCTTTCTTT.

This clone has more than one count but fewer than ten. This rearrangement joins TRBV24-1 to TRBJ2-1; 9 bases line up with TRBD1. The V gene's germline CDR1 is KGHDR and CDR2 SFDVKD. The CDR3 sequence is 16 residues long. Losses at the gene ends were 7 bases for V and 6 bases for J; bases not matched to a gene: 12. Here the CDR3 reads CATSGEGDRVINEQFF. The CDR3 region has the DNA TGTGCCACCAGCGGGGAGGGGGACAGGGTAATCAATGAGCAGTTCTTC.

J is TRBJ1-2 and V is TRBV9; D is uncertain. Germline V gene sequence: CDR1 SGDLS, CDR2 YYNGEE. This CDR3 is 12 amino acids long. V lost 4 bases to trimming and J lost 5 bases, with 9 bases between them. CDR3 sequence reads: CASSQDGYGYTF. The CDR3 region has the DNA TGTGCCAGCAGCCAAGACGGATATGGCTACACCTTC.

The chain employs TRBV4-3 and TRBJ1-6; D is uncertain. Trimming cost V 3 bases and J 13 bases, with 19 bases left between them. The germline gives CDR1 LGHNA, CDR2 YSLEER. The length of the CDR3 is 15 residues. This chain's CDR3 is CASSQIDLPKAPLHF. The CDR3 nucleotides are TGCGCCAGCAGCCAGATAGATCTACCTAAAGCTCCCCTCCACTTT.

This clone was observed a handful of times. V usage is TRBV2 and J usage is TRBJ1-5; no firm D call. Germline assignment: CDR1 SNHLY and CDR2 FYNNEI. There are 15 residues in the CDR3. The germline V and J ends were trimmed by 3 bases and 3 bases, with 12 bases remaining between them. The CDR3 nucleotides are TGTGCCAGCAGTGATCTCGGCAGCAACAATCAGCCCCAGCATTTT. Translated: CASSDLGSNNQPQHF.

The chain joins TRBV7-3 to TRBJ2-1; D may be TRBD1 or TRBD2 (5 bases each). V gave up 3 bases and J gave up 1 base, with 7 bases separating them. The CDR3 loop spans 14 amino acids. The V gene's germline CDR1 is SGHTA and CDR2 FQGTGA. Written as DNA, the CDR3 is TGTGCCAGCAGCTTTGGGGGATCCTACAATGAGCAGTTCTTC. It specifies CASSFGGSYNEQFF.

The chain links TRBV12-2 to TRBJ2-1; the table's D call, TRBD2, was not checked against the DNA. TRBV12-2 is a pseudogene segment. This CDR3 spans 19 amino acids. CDR3 protein: CASRLPSGGRLQLRNEQFF. The CDR3 bases are TGTGCAAGTCGCTTACCGTCGGGGGGGAGGCTTCAATTAAGGAATGAGCAGTTCTTC.

The V call is TRBV5-6, the J call TRBJ2-1; the D gene is possibly TRBD2 (5 bases). Germline CDR1 and CDR2: SGHDT and YYEEEE. This CDR3 contains 15 residues. V was trimmed by 5 bases and J by 0 bases, leaving 12 bases between them. The CDR3 protein is CASSQTGSSYNEQFF. The CDR3 DNA reads as TGTGCCAGCAGTCAGACTGGGAGCTCCTACAATGAGCAGTTCTTC.

For the CDR3, the DNA is TGTGCCAGCAGCGAGGGGCGGGGAGGGCGCTACGAGCAGTACTTC. Its protein is CASSEGRGGRYEQYF. The chain joins TRBV6-5 to TRBJ2-7; 7 positions match TRBD2. From germline, CDR1 is MNHEY and CDR2 SVGAGI. The CDR3 extends over 15 amino acids. The V segment lost 6 bases and the J segment 3 bases; nucleotides outside the gene matches: 11.

The rearrangement links TRBV9 to TRBJ1-4; D not resolved. CDR3 length: 14 residues. From germline, CDR1 is SGDLS and CDR2 YYNGEE. V was cut by 4 bases and J by 7 bases, with 14 bases left in between. The CDR3 is CASSSTGRVEKLFF. The CDR3 region has the DNA TGTGCCAGCAGCTCTACTGGACGGGTTGAAAAACTGTTTTTT.

The V gene is TRBV11-2, the J gene TRBJ2-2, with TRBD1 matching 7 bases. Germline loops: CDR1 SGHAT, CDR2 FQNNGV. Germline trimming cut 5 bases from V and 3 bases from J; bases unmatched to any gene: 3. The CDR3 contains 14 residues. CDR3 bases: TGTGCCAGCAGCCGGGACAGCGACACCGGGGAGCTGTTTTTT. Its protein product is CASSRDSDTGELFF.

The chain carries TRBV5-1 and TRBJ1-1; a weak D match, TRBD1 (5 bases). The CDR3 totals 15 residues. Germline V CDR1 and CDR2: SGHRS, YFSETQ. Trimming took off 4 bases at V and 4 bases at J, with 17 bases between the two ends. The CDR3 sequence: CASSPPVRGGTEAFF. As DNA, the CDR3 is TGCGCCAGCAGCCCACCGGTACGGGGCGGCACTGAAGCTTTCTTT.

This clone was seen a single time. The chain joins TRBV29-1 to TRBJ2-1; TRBD2 agrees at 15 bases. CDR1 SQVTM and CDR2 ANQGSEA come from the germline V gene. After removal of 6 bases from V and 9 bases from J, the junction contained 9 bases not matched to a gene. CDR3 size: 15 residues. The DNA for the CDR3 is TGCAGCGTCGGACTAGCGGGAGGGCCGGGGCGTGAGCAGTTCTTC. Translation gives CSVGLAGGPGREQFF.

V and J are TRBV6-2 or TRBV6-3 and TRBJ2-4, with 7 bases identical to TRBD1. Germline-derived CDR1 and CDR2 are MNHEY and SVGEGT. CDR3 length: 16 amino acids. V dropped 0 bases and J dropped 5; count of bases not matched to a gene: 7. CDR3 sequence reads: CASSYSTGTVENIQYF. CDR3 in DNA: TGTGCCAGCAGTTACTCAACTGGGACAGTGGAAAACATTCAGTACTTC.

The chain is built from TRBV5-4 and TRBJ1-2; tentatively, D is TRBD1 (5 bases). The V end lost 3 bases, the J end lost 8 bases, and 20 bases lay between the germline ends. Germline CDR1 reads SGHNT; CDR2 reads YYREEE (reference sequence). There are 15 residues in the CDR3. The CDR3 nucleotides are TGTGCCAGCAGCTCTACCCCCTTAGGGGACCGAGGCTACACCTTC. It yields the protein CASSSTPLGDRGYTF.

The chain combines TRBV9 with TRBJ2-5; the D gene is possibly TRBD2 (6 bases). Trimming removed 3 bases from V and 1 base from J, with 16 bases in between. In germline, CDR1 is SGDLS, CDR2 YYNGEE. There are 16 residues in the CDR3. CDR3 bases: TGTGCCAGCAGCGGCAACCGGGAGCGACCCCAAGAGACCCAGTACTTC. Its translation is CASSGNRERPQETQYF.

Comments on this clone: This specimen includes other DNA sequences encoding the same CDR3. The chain links TRBV27 to TRBJ2-2; no reliable D call. There are 14 residues in the CDR3. The germline V and J ends were trimmed by 2 bases and 1 base, with 5 bases remaining between them. Germline V gives CDR1 MNHEY, CDR2 SMNVEV (reference sequence). The CDR3 coding sequence is TGTGCCAGCAGTTTAAGTGGGAACACCGGGGAGCTGTTTTTT. The encoded protein is CASSLSGNTGELFF.

The V and J genes are TRBV29-1 and TRBJ2-1; D ambiguous. Trimming shortened V by 0 bases and J by 1 base, and 10 bases separated the two germline ends. The length of the CDR3 is 15 residues. Germline-derived CDR1 and CDR2 are SQVTM and ANQGSEA. CDR3 in DNA: TGCAGCGTTGAAGATCCCACCGCATCCTACAATGAGCAGTTCTTC. This encodes CSVEDPTASYNEQFF.

V and J are TRBV6-2 or TRBV6-3 and TRBJ2-5; D ambiguous. CDR3 length: 13 amino acids. Germline V gene sequence: CDR1 MNHEY, CDR2 SVGEGT. Trimming shortened V by 1 base and J by 2 bases, and 5 bases separated the two germline ends. CDR3 region: CASSYLSQETQYF. CDR3 nucleotide sequence: TGTGCCAGCAGTTACTTATCACAAGAGACCCAGTACTTC.

The chain combines TRBV5-1 with TRBJ1-2, with 8 bases fitting TRBD1. The CDR3 sequence is 13 residues long. Trimming took 5 bases from V and 4 from J; bases not matched to a gene: 4. Germline loops: CDR1 SGHRS, CDR2 YFSETQ. The CDR3, as DNA: TGCGCCAGCAGTTTACAGGGGGGCTATGGCTACACCTTC. It specifies CASSLQGGYGYTF.

The chain combines TRBV10-3 with TRBJ1-3, with 7 bases aligning to TRBD1. Germline V lookup: CDR1 ENHRY, CDR2 SYGVKD. After removal of 7 bases from V and 0 bases from J, the junction contained 6 bases not matched to a gene. The CDR3 contains 15 residues. The CDR3 sequence: CAIKSGQDSGNTIYF. CDR3 sequence (DNA): TGTGCCATCAAATCAGGACAGGACTCTGGAAACACCATATATTTT.

The V and J genes are TRBV7-3 and TRBJ2-1; no clear D. Per the germline V gene, CDR1 is SGHTA and CDR2 is FQGTGA. Trimming removed 5 bases at V and 6 bases at J, with 17 bases between. This CDR3 is 15 amino acids long. The CDR3 DNA follows: TGTGCCAGCAGCCCAACGAGGAGTAGCTCCAATGAGCAGTTCTTC. Residues: CASSPTRSSSNEQFF.

This sequence joins TRBV6-6 and TRBJ2-1; 12 bases map to TRBD2. CDR3 length: 15 residues. After removal of 5 bases from V and 8 bases from J, the junction contained 7 bases not matched to a gene. In germline, CDR1 is MNHNY, CDR2 SVGAGI (reference sequence). In DNA form, the CDR3 reads TGTGCCAGCAGTACCCCGACTAGCGGGAGTCATGAGCAGTTCTTC. Translated: CASSTPTSGSHEQFF.

The V call is TRBV4-3, the J call TRBJ1-4; 7 bases are a match to TRBD1. CDR1 LGHNA and CDR2 YSLEER come from the germline V gene. The trim removed 4 bases at V and 5 bases at J, leaving 7 bases unmatched. CDR3 length: 15 residues. CDR3 nucleotide sequence: TGCGCCAGCAGCCGGCAGGGCAGGGGGAATGAAAAACTGTTTTTT. Residues: CASSRQGRGNEKLFF.

The genes are TRBV28 and TRBJ1-1; possibly TRBD1 for D (6 bases). Trimming took 2 bases from V and 1 from J, leaving 20 bases between them. Germline V gene sequence: CDR1 MDHEN, CDR2 SYDVKM. The CDR3 loop spans 18 amino acids. The CDR3 region has the DNA TGTGCCAGCAGTTTAAGAAGTCGGGGGCTAGTCAGGAACACTGAAGCTTTCTTT. Its protein product is CASSLRSRGLVRNTEAFF.

The genes are TRBV6-2 or TRBV6-3 and TRBJ1-5, with 9 nucleotides matching TRBD1. The germline V gene encodes CDR1 MNHEY and CDR2 SVGEGT. V shed 4 bases and J 5 bases; nucleotides not matched to a gene: 3. This CDR3 is built from 14 residues. CDR3 protein: CASSSGTGYQPQHF. The CDR3 nucleotides are TGTGCCAGCAGTTCCGGGACAGGGTATCAGCCCCAGCATTTT.

The chain is built from TRBV30 and TRBJ2-7; D gene uncertain. This CDR3 has 12 residues. V was pared by 3 bases and J by 5 bases, with 11 bases between. Germline CDR1 and CDR2: GTSNPN and SVGIG (reference sequence). The CDR3 protein is CAWRPSTDEQYF. DNA of the CDR3: TGTGCCTGGAGGCCCAGCACGGACGAGCAGTACTTC. The entire variable domain, with the rest obtained from reference TRBV30 and TRBJ2-7, is as follows: SQTIHQWPATLVQPVGSPLSLECTVEGTSNPNLYWYRQAAGRGLQLLFYSVGIGQISSEVPQNLSASRPQDRQFILSSKKLLLSDSGFYLCAWRPSTDEQYFGPGTRLTVT.

The chain carries TRBV19 and TRBJ2-7; D unclear. The V and J ends lost 6 bases and 1 base respectively, with 10 bases between them. CDR3 length equals 13 residues. Germline CDR1 reads LNHDA; CDR2 reads SQIVND (reference sequence). CDR3 amino acids: CASRWAGSYEQYF. The DNA of the CDR3 is TGTGCCAGTAGATGGGCCGGATCCTACGAGCAGTACTTC.

This chain connects TRBV7-2 to TRBJ2-1; 8 bases agree with TRBD2. Germline CDR1 reads SGHTA; CDR2 reads FQGNSA. The CDR3 loop spans 16 amino acids. With 1 base clipped from V and 4 bases from J, the junction kept 6 bases outside the gene matches. CDR3 DNA sequence: TGTGCCAGCAGCTTAGGATTTCGGGGGGGGTACAATGAGCAGTTCTTC. Translating gives CASSLGFRGGYNEQFF.